The 32 T cell receptor beta chains below come from one sample, sequenced in a study of T-cell reconstitution after alpha-beta-depleted transplantation in children. Construction of the TCRbeta library involved unique molecular identifiers. A single record per CDR3 protein comes from TCRdb applying MiXCR to the PCR reads. The sample has about 270,000 distinct CDR3 sequences; almost 10% are singletons. This material consisted of PBMCs from the stem cell graft donor, taken from the stem cell graft. The receptors stem from a human donor who donated a stem cell graft to a child with SCID.

This rearrangement joins TRBV7-2 to TRBJ1-1, with D possibly matching TRBD1 (6 bases). Germline V CDR1 and CDR2: SGHTA, FQGNSA. Deletions cut 5 bases from V and 6 bases from J, with 19 bases between. The CDR3 is 15 residues long. In DNA, the CDR3 is TGTGCCAGCAGCATCTCTAGGGGGGCGTACGCTGAAGCTTTCTTT. Translated, it gives CASSISRGAYAEAFF.

This clonotype has at least ten counts. This chain connects TRBV15 to TRBJ2-1, with unresolved D. Trimming took 0 bases from V and 6 from J, leaving 6 bases between them. Germline assignment: CDR1 LNHNV and CDR2 YYDKDF (reference sequence). The CDR3 length is 13 residues. The CDR3 bases are TGTGCCACCAGCAGAGATGGTTTCAATGAGCAGTTCTTC. Its translation: CATSRDGFNEQFF.

In its sample, this clonotype was seen many times. The chain has TRBV2 and TRBJ2-7, with a weak D call TRBD2 (5 bases). V dropped 1 base and J dropped 3 bases, with 10 bases sitting between them. Germline V gene lookup returns CDR1 SNHLY and CDR2 FYNNEI. This CDR3 has 14 amino acids. The CDR3, as DNA: TGTGCCAGCAGTGAAGTCCTCGGGAACTACGAGCAGTACTTC. It codes for CASSEVLGNYEQYF.

The chain uses TRBV6-6 and TRBJ1-1; no clear D gene. The V gene lost 7 bases and the J gene lost 1 base, with 10 bases spanning the gap. This CDR3 has 13 residues. Germline lookup yields CDR1 MNHNY and CDR2 SVGAGI (reference sequence). As DNA, the CDR3 is TGTGCCAGCACTCAACGGGGGAACACTGAAGCTTTCTTT. Its protein is CASTQRGNTEAFF.

This clonotype was counted a few times. The chain recombines TRBV3-1 with TRBJ1-6, with 8 bases that match TRBD1. Germline values: CDR1 LGHDT, CDR2 YNNKEL (reference sequence). The trim removed 6 bases at V and 5 bases at J, leaving 6 bases unmatched. The CDR3 contains 15 residues. Written as DNA, the CDR3 is TGTGCCAGCAGGAGCCCGGGACAGGATAATTCACCCCTCCACTTT. It specifies CASRSPGQDNSPLHF. The full variable domain, completed using reference TRBV3-1 and TRBJ1-6, is DTAVSQTPKYLVTQMGNDKSIKCEQNLGHDTMYWYKQDSKKFLKIMFSYNNKELIINETVPNRFSPKSPDKAHLNLHINSLELGDSAVYFCASRSPGQDNSPLHFGNGTRLTVT.

This clonotype was detected only a few times. The chain is built from TRBV27 and TRBJ1-5; 7 nucleotides line up with TRBD1. The CDR3 is 14 amino acids. V was clipped by 5 bases and J by 5 bases; unmatched bases: 6. Germline-derived CDR1 and CDR2 are MNHEY and SMNVEV (reference sequence). Here the CDR3 reads CASSPRTGYQPQHF. As DNA, the CDR3 is TGTGCCAGCAGTCCAAGGACAGGTTATCAGCCCCAGCATTTT.

This chain links TRBV7-8 with TRBJ2-1; no reliable D call. This CDR3 spans 12 amino acids. Germline CDR1 reads SGHVS; CDR2 reads FQNEAQ. V shed 1 base and J shed 9 bases, with 7 bases lying between them. The CDR3: CASSLDFGEQFF. The CDR3 nucleotides are TGTGCCAGCAGCTTAGATTTTGGTGAGCAGTTCTTC.

This clonotype was observed a few times. The rearrangement links TRBV15 to TRBJ2-7; TRBD1 agrees at 10 bases. Germline CDR1 LNHNV, CDR2 YYDKDF (reference sequence). The CDR3 runs to 16 residues. V lost 0 bases to trimming and J lost 7 bases; unmatched junction nucleotides: 9. The CDR3 region has the DNA TGTGCCACCAGCAGAGATTTGGGGACAGGGGTATCTGAGCAGTACTTC. This translates into CATSRDLGTGVSEQYF.

This clonotype was counted at least ten times. The chain joins TRBV3-1 to TRBJ2-1; a weak D match, TRBD1 (6 bases). The CDR3 runs to 15 residues. The V end was cut by 1 base, the J end by 5 bases, with 12 bases between. CDR1 is LGHDT, CDR2 YNNKEL, per germline (reference sequence). The DNA of the CDR3 is TGTGCCAGCAGCCAAGGAACAGGGCCCCACAATGAGCAGTTCTTC. This gives the protein CASSQGTGPHNEQFF.

This clonotype came up a few times. The genes are TRBV7-2 and TRBJ1-2, with D possibly TRBD1 on 6 matching bases. Trimming removed 5 bases at V and 8 bases at J, with 12 bases between. This CDR3 contains 12 residues. CDR1 and CDR2 (germline): SGHTA, FQGNSA. The CDR3 region has the DNA TGTGCCAGCAGCGTAACAGGGTTGGGCTACACCTTC. Translation gives CASSVTGLGYTF. Full variable domain (remainder filled in from reference TRBV7-2 and TRBJ1-2): GAGVSQSPSNKVTEKGKDVELRCDPISGHTALYWYRQSLGQGLEFLIYFQGNSAPDKSGLPSDRFSAERTGGSVSTLTIQRTQQEDSAVYLCASSVTGLGYTFGSGTRLTVV.

In this sample, this clonotype turned up many times. The V and J genes are TRBV9 and TRBJ2-6; D is unresolved. This CDR3 is 14 amino acids long. V dropped 0 bases and J dropped 7 bases, with 8 bases sitting between them. Germline V gene lookup returns CDR1 SGDLS and CDR2 YYNGEE. The CDR3 DNA sequence: TGTGCCAGCAGCGTAGAGGGCCTTGCCAACGTCCTGACTTTC. Translating it yields CASSVEGLANVLTF.

In this sample, this clonotype turned up many times. The chain couples TRBV11-2 to TRBJ2-2; TRBD1 might be the D (5 bases). The CDR3 covers 17 residues. Germline-derived CDR1 and CDR2 are SGHAT and FQNNGV. V lost 4 bases to trimming and J lost 2 bases, with 17 bases between them. CDR3: CASSSLAQEINTGELFF. CDR3 nucleotide sequence: TGTGCCAGCAGCTCACTCGCACAGGAGATTAACACCGGGGAGCTGTTTTTT.

This clonotype was seen only a few times. The chain carries TRBV12-3 or TRBV12-4 and TRBJ1-2; D remains ambiguous. With 7 bases removed from V and 1 base from J, the gap between germline ends came to 10 bases. This CDR3 spans 13 amino acids. The CDR3 DNA follows: TGTGCCAGCACCTTACTGGGTAACTATGGCTACACCTTC. Its translation: CASTLLGNYGYTF.

The rearrangement joins TRBV20-1 to TRBJ1-1, with D perhaps TRBD1 (5 bases). V lost 5 bases and J 1 base, leaving 14 bases between the germline ends. CDR1 and CDR2 (germline): DFQATT, SNEGSKA (reference sequence). The CDR3 covers 14 residues. This CDR3 reads CSAARQTTNTEAFF. The CDR3 coding sequence is TGCAGTGCTGCTAGACAGACAACGAACACTGAAGCTTTCTTT.

Ten or more counts support this clonotype. The V call is TRBV5-1, the J call TRBJ2-1; tentatively, D is TRBD1 or TRBD2 (5 bases each). Germline CDR1 is SGHRS and CDR2 is YFSETQ. The CDR3 has 15 residues. The germline V and J ends were trimmed by 0 bases and 10 bases, with 17 bases remaining between them. CDR3 DNA sequence: TGCGCCAGCAGCTTGGAACCCGGGGCCGCCGTCGAGCAGTTCTTC. It specifies CASSLEPGAAVEQFF. Full variable domain (rest looked up from reference TRBV5-1 and TRBJ2-1): KAGVTQTPRYLIKTRGQQVTLSCSPISGHRSVSWYQQTPGQGLQFLFEYFSETQRNKGNFPGRFSGRQFSNSRSEMNVSTLELGDSALYLCASSLEPGAAVEQFFGPGTRLTVL.

V usage is TRBV4-2 and J usage is TRBJ1-3; D ambiguous. The V end was cut by 6 bases, the J end by 0 bases, with 12 bases between. Germline loops: CDR1 LGHNA, CDR2 YNFKEQ. There are 15 residues in the CDR3. The CDR3 sequence is CASSPTANSGNTIYF. The CDR3 region has the DNA TGTGCCAGCAGTCCTACAGCGAACTCTGGAAACACCATATATTTT.

This chain joins TRBV6-5 and TRBJ1-1; D unclear. This CDR3 is 13 amino acids long. Germline V lookup: CDR1 MNHEY, CDR2 SVGAGI. V lost 0 bases, J lost 2 bases, and 4 bases lay in between. The CDR3 is CASSYSTNTEAFF. The CDR3 DNA reads TGTGCCAGCAGTTACTCGACAAACACTGAAGCTTTCTTT.

The V and J genes are TRBV12-3 or TRBV12-4 and TRBJ2-4, with TRBD1 matching 8 bases. J gave up 8 bases and V 2 bases, and 2 bases lay outside the gene matches. The CDR3 contains 13 residues. The CDR3 coding sequence is TGTGCCAGCAGTTTAACAGGGGGAGACATTCAGTACTTC. Translation gives CASSLTGGDIQYF.

This clonotype has ten or more counts. The chain employs TRBV5-1 and TRBJ1-1, with a weak D call TRBD1 (5 bases). Trimming cost V 4 bases and J 3 bases, with 16 bases left between them. In germline, CDR1 is SGHRS, CDR2 YFSETQ. CDR3 length: 15 amino acids. CDR3 region: CASSTRGEGDTEAFF. DNA of the CDR3: TGCGCCAGCAGCACTAGAGGGGAGGGTGACACTGAAGCTTTCTTT.

In its sample, this clonotype was seen many times. The chain links TRBV7-9 to TRBJ2-7; TRBD1 matches 11 bases. Germline V gene sequence: CDR1 SEHNR, CDR2 FQNEAQ (reference sequence). V shed 4 bases, J shed 4 bases, and the junction held 18 bases outside the gene matches. CDR3 length: 19 residues. As DNA, the CDR3 is TGTGCCAGCAGCTCCCTTATAAACTCGCAGGGACAGGGGGGATACGAGCAGTACTTC. As protein: CASSSLINSQGQGGYEQYF. The complete variable domain, with remaining parts taken from reference TRBV7-9 and TRBJ2-7, reads DTGVSQNPRHKITKRGQNVTFRCDPISEHNRLYWYRQTLGQGPEFLTYFQNEAQLEKSRLLSDRFSAERPKGSFSTLEIQRTEQGDSAMYLCASSSLINSQGQGGYEQYFGPGTRLTVT.

CDR3 sequence (DNA): TGCAGTGCTAGGGGTCCGGGATACAATGAGCAGTTCTTC. Its protein is CSARGPGYNEQFF. The rearrangement links TRBV20-1 to TRBJ2-1, with D possibly matching TRBD2 (5 bases). Trimming cost V 3 bases and J 4 bases, with 10 bases left between them. Per the germline V gene, CDR1 is DFQATT and CDR2 is SNEGSKA (reference sequence). The CDR3 length is 13 residues.

This clonotype was seen at least ten times. This sequence joins TRBV14 and TRBJ1-1, with D maybe TRBD1 (5 bases). The CDR3 is 14 residues long. V lost 4 bases and J 4 bases, leaving 13 bases between the germline ends. Looked up from germline, CDR1 is SGHDN and CDR2 is FVKESK. The CDR3 here is CASSPRLGATEAFF. In DNA, the CDR3 is TGTGCCAGCAGCCCCCGGTTAGGGGCCACTGAAGCTTTCTTT.

On this clonotype itself: A much larger clonotype is one base distant, so this may be a read error. V is TRBV7-9 and J is TRBJ2-1, with D tentatively TRBD1 (6 bases). Germline V gives CDR1 SEHNR, CDR2 FQNEAQ (reference sequence). The CDR3 runs to 15 residues. The V gene lost 6 bases and the J gene lost 9 bases, with 21 bases spanning the gap. CDR3 bases: TGTGCCAGCAGTTATACCGGGACATGGTTGACTGAGCAGTTCTTC. Its protein product is CASSYTGTWLTEQFF.

The V and J genes are TRBV12-3 or TRBV12-4 and TRBJ1-2; 7 bases line up with TRBD1. V trimming: 6 bases; J trimming: 3 bases; junction bases outside the gene matches: 10. CDR3 length equals 15 residues. The CDR3: CASRLMGQPHYGYTF. The CDR3 DNA follows: TGTGCCAGCAGATTGATGGGACAGCCGCACTATGGCTACACCTTC.

This chain joins TRBV12-3 or TRBV12-4 and TRBJ2-2; D remains ambiguous. CDR3 length: 15 residues. Trimming pared 2 bases from V and 0 bases from J, leaving 7 bases between. As DNA, the CDR3 is TGTGCCAGCAGTTTATTGGGGACGAACACCGGGGAGCTGTTTTTT. It is translated as CASSLLGTNTGELFF.

The V and J genes are TRBV12-3 or TRBV12-4 and TRBJ2-4, with 9 bases aligning to TRBD1. Trimming at V came to 7 bases and at J to 2 bases, leaving 9 bases not matched to a gene. The CDR3 has 16 amino acids. CDR3 nucleotides: TGTGCCAGCAAGGGAACCGGGACAGGGCCCAAAAACATTCAGTACTTC. It is translated as CASKGTGTGPKNIQYF.

This clonotype was seen a few times. The rearrangement links TRBV20-1 to TRBJ2-7; D is ambiguous. V lost 0 bases and J lost 7, with 16 bases in between. Looked up from germline, CDR1 is DFQATT and CDR2 is SNEGSKA (reference sequence). CDR3 length: 14 amino acids. The CDR3 nucleotides are TGCAGTGCTAGAGATATGACGCCTGGGGATGAGCAGTACTTC. It is translated as CSARDMTPGDEQYF.

This clonotype has a count of ten or more. The rearrangement joins TRBV20-1 to TRBJ2-2, with 9 bases aligning to TRBD2. Germline CDR1 DFQATT, CDR2 SNEGSKA (reference sequence). This CDR3 spans 14 amino acids. V was clipped by 5 bases and J by 4 bases; unmatched bases: 5. The CDR3 DNA is TGCAGTGCTCTGACTAGCGGCGGCACCGGGGAGCTGTTTTTT. It codes for CSALTSGGTGELFF.

This clonotype has ten or more counts. The chain couples TRBV10-3 to TRBJ2-2; D call uncertain. Germline V gene lookup returns CDR1 ENHRY and CDR2 SYGVKD. This CDR3 comprises 12 residues. The germline V and J ends were trimmed by 8 bases and 0 bases, with 4 bases remaining between them. The CDR3 loop is CAILPNTGELFF. The CDR3 DNA is TGTGCCATCTTACCGAACACCGGGGAGCTGTTTTTT.

The chain uses TRBV21-1 and TRBJ2-7; the table names TRBD1, a call not compared with the DNA. TRBV21-1 is flagged as a pseudogene. The CDR3 is 17 residues long. CDR3 sequence (DNA): TGTGCCAGCAGCAAAGAGGGGACAGGGGGCCAGTCCTACGAGCAGTACTTC. Its protein is CASSKEGTGGQSYEQYF.

There are a few counts of this clonotype. V gene TRBV20-1 combines with J gene TRBJ2-3; D gene unclear. Germline assignment: CDR1 DFQATT and CDR2 SNEGSKA (reference sequence). The CDR3 loop spans 15 amino acids. The V end lost 0 bases, the J end lost 4 bases, and 14 bases lay between the germline ends. The CDR3 region has the DNA TGCAGTGCTAGAGATCTCGTAGGGTCCGCAGATACGCAGTATTTT. Its protein is CSARDLVGSADTQYF.

This clonotype was recorded at least ten times. The DNA of the CDR3 is TGTGCCAGCAGCCACAGGGACAGGGACTCCCTATCGGGCACCGGGGAGCTGTTTTTT. It yields the protein CASSHRDRDSLSGTGELFF. The chain carries TRBV14 and TRBJ2-2; 9 bases are a match to TRBD1. Germline CDR1 is SGHDN and CDR2 is FVKESK. This CDR3 spans 19 amino acids. The ends lost 3 bases at V and 4 bases at J; junction bases unmatched: 15.